A single sample is the source of the 12 T cell receptor beta chains below, sequenced in a study of blood T cells in healthy people across ages. The use of a sample-barcoded 5' primer and a J-beta primer mix characterized a second PCR of about 6 to 11 cycles. TCRdb passed the 5' RACE reads through MiXCR, listing each CDR3 protein once. Counted here are about 1 million distinct CDR3 sequences, approximately 26% occurring once; the ten biggest clones make up around 0.7%. These same data were also listed under a study on T cells of mothers and their children.

Sequenced material: blood. The receptors shown here come from a girl aged 2-10 years in good health.

The sample holds a few counts of this clonotype. The chain uses TRBV9 and TRBJ2-5; TRBD2 agrees at 14 bases. This CDR3 is 16 amino acids long. V shed 3 bases and J 3 bases; nucleotides not matched to a gene: 4. Germline values: CDR1 SGDLS, CDR2 YYNGEE. CDR3 bases: TGTGCCAGCAGCGGTGGACTAGCGGGAGGAGAAGAGACCCAGTACTTC. Translation gives CASSGGLAGGEETQYF.

The chain employs TRBV20-1 and TRBJ2-5; unclear D gene. Germline CDR1 DFQATT, CDR2 SNEGSKA (reference sequence). CDR3 length: 12 residues. V lost 6 bases and J 3 bases, leaving 11 bases between the germline ends. The CDR3 bases are TGCAGTGCACAAGGCTGGGAAGAGACCCAGTACTTC. It encodes CSAQGWEETQYF.

The sample holds a few counts of this clonotype. The CDR3, as DNA: TGTGCCAGCGGGAGGGAGGGCTACGAGCAGTACTTC. It is translated as CASGREGYEQYF. The gene calls are TRBV27 and TRBJ2-7; the match to TRBD2 covers 7 bases. J gave up 3 bases and V 8 bases, and 4 bases lay outside the gene matches. CDR1 and CDR2 (germline): MNHEY, SMNVEV (reference sequence). There are 12 residues in the CDR3.

This clonotype appeared a few times. In nucleotides, the CDR3 is TGTGCCACCAACCCATCGGACGAGCTGTTTTTT. Translating it yields CATNPSDELFF. V usage is TRBV25-1 and J usage is TRBJ2-2; D unresolved. Germline V lookup: CDR1 MGHDK, CDR2 SYGVNS. This CDR3 has 11 amino acids. Trimming cost V 10 bases and J 11 bases, with 14 bases left between them.

The chain carries TRBV29-1 and TRBJ2-4, with D unclear. V lost 0 bases, J lost 10 bases, and 7 bases lay in between. In germline, CDR1 is SQVTM, CDR2 ANQGSEA. The CDR3 has 11 residues. This CDR3 is CSVEDRRIQYF. In DNA, the CDR3 is TGCAGCGTTGAAGATCGCCGGATTCAGTACTTC.

This chain joins TRBV20-1 and TRBJ2-7, with 7 bases identical to TRBD1. The CDR3 extends over 15 amino acids. The germline V gene has CDR1 DFQATT and CDR2 SNEGSKA (reference sequence). The V segment lost 6 bases and the J segment 5 bases; nucleotides outside the gene matches: 16. The CDR3 sequence: CSAIDPDRDVNEQYF. As DNA, the CDR3 is TGCAGTGCCATCGATCCAGACAGGGACGTTAACGAGCAGTACTTC.

The chain employs TRBV20-1 and TRBJ2-4; TRBD2 matches 8 bases. Losses at the gene ends were 2 bases for V and 1 base for J; bases not matched to a gene: 7. CDR3 length: 16 amino acids. Germline loops: CDR1 DFQATT, CDR2 SNEGSKA (reference sequence). CDR3 region: CSARSLREGAKNIQYF. The CDR3 DNA reads as TGCAGTGCTAGATCTCTTCGGGAGGGGGCCAAAAACATTCAGTACTTC.

Notes on this clonotype: Given the absence of the conserved phenylalanine or tryptophan at the CDR3 end, a read error is likely. This rearrangement joins TRBV7-9 to TRBJ2-5, with D perhaps TRBD2 (5 bases). The ends were cut back, 5 bases at V and 6 bases at J, with 13 bases in the middle. Germline CDR1 and CDR2: SEHNR and FQNEAQ (reference sequence). This CDR3 has 13 residues. DNA for the CDR3: TGTGCCAGCAGCGCCCGGACTCCTCAGACCCAGTACCTC. It translates to CASSARTPQTQYL.

In its sample, this clonotype was seen a few times. The J gene is TRBJ1-2, the V gene TRBV3-1; 7 bases are a match to TRBD1. V was clipped by 0 bases and J by 2 bases; unmatched bases: 3. Germline CDR1 reads LGHDT; CDR2 reads YNNKEL (reference sequence). The CDR3 has 15 residues. This chain's CDR3 is CASSQEDRVNYGYTF. The CDR3 region has the DNA TGTGCCAGCAGCCAAGAAGACAGGGTGAACTATGGCTACACCTTC.

The chain has TRBV6-5 and TRBJ1-4; D uncertain. Between the trimmed V and J ends, which lost 8 bases and 8 bases, there was a span of 18 bases. This CDR3 spans 14 amino acids. The germline gives CDR1 MNHEY, CDR2 SVGAGI. This chain's CDR3 is CASCTTALGEKLFF. The CDR3 DNA is TGTGCCAGCTGTACGACGGCCCTGGGGGAAAAACTGTTTTTT.

The genes are TRBV6-6 and TRBJ2-3, with D hard to call. CDR1 MNHNY and CDR2 SVGAGI come from the germline V gene (reference sequence). The ends were cut back, 0 bases at V and 5 bases at J, with 12 bases in the middle. The CDR3 runs to 15 residues. CDR3 protein: CASSYSNQPGDTQYF. CDR3 DNA: TGTGCCAGCAGTTACTCGAACCAACCGGGAGATACGCAGTATTTT.

V and J are TRBV6-2 or TRBV6-3 and TRBJ2-1; D possibly corresponds to TRBD2 (6 bases). The CDR3 covers 13 residues. The germline V gene has CDR1 MNHEY and CDR2 SVGEGT. V shed 2 bases and J shed 4 bases, with 6 bases lying between them. CDR3 residues: CASSYGTYNEQFF. The CDR3 DNA is TGTGCCAGCAGTTACGGGACTTACAATGAGCAGTTCTTC.